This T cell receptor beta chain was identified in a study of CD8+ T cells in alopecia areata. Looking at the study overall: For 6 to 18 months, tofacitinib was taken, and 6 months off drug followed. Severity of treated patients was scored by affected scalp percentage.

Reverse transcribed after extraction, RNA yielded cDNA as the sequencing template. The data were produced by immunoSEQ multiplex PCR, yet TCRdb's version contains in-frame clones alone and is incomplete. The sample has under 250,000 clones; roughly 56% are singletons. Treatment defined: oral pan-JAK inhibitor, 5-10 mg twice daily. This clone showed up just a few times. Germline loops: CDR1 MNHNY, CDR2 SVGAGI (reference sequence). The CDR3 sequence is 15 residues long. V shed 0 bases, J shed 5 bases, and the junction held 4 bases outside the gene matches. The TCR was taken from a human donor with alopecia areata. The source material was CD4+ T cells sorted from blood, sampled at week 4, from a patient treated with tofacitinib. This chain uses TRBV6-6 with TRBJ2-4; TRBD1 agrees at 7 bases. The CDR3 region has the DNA TGTGCCAGCAGTTACTCGAGGACAGGAGAAAACATTCAGTACTTC. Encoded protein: CASSYSRTGENIQYF.